This note documents a single T cell receptor (beta chain) sequence. The target antigen is unknown. The germline V gene has CDR1 MDHEN and CDR2 SYDVKM. J was trimmed by 7 bases and V by 8 bases; bases with no gene match: 13. This CDR3 spans 17 amino acids. The record originates from a study of T cell clonotyping in hematopoietic cell transplantation. The overall study: Recipient samples before transplant were obtained post-cytoreduction. Study-wide results and caveats: Pathologically expanded recipient clonotypes increased progressively from day 30 to day 180 as diversity fell.

The assay was immunoSEQ multiplex PCR, and TCRdb's table has in-frame clones only and misses some. Among 10,000 to 11,000 clones, roughly 91% were seen once, and the ten largest hold about 15%. Time point indicated: recipient sample about 28 days before transplant, after cytoreduction. Samples: about 28 days before transplant, then days 30, 100 and 180 after. The source of this sequence is a woman between 45 and 60 years old with chronic myeloid leukemia. Some clones in this sample may be carry-over from other donors' samples. Specimen: peripheral blood mononuclear cells, collected before stem cell transplant. The chain uses TRBV28 and TRBJ2-1; 14 nucleotides agree with TRBD2. The CDR3 DNA follows: TGTGCCAGCGGGTCATTCGAGGGACTAGCGGGGGAAAATGAGCAGTTCTTC. This sequence encodes CASGSFEGLAGENEQFF.